These T cell receptor beta chains were read from a single sample in a study of blood T cell repertoires in COVID-19. Generated by immunoSEQ multiplex PCR, the TCRdb table keeps only in-frame clones and is missing some. This sample has some 380,000 clones; 88% occur once, and the top ten carry over 2%. The specimen was PBMCs or T cells enriched from blood (not recorded which). These receptors were collected from a woman in her thirties or forties with acute COVID-19. Each CDR3 is given with its conserved first and last residue. The order of the fields is D gene, V gene, J gene, clone size, CDR3 DNA, CDR3 protein. D genes are given only for firm matches. The size field is filled for only some rows; it gives once, few, many or a size class.

D gene: TRBD1
V gene: TRBV12-5
J gene: TRBJ2-5
clone size: .
CDR3 DNA: TGTGCTAGTGGTTCCATCGACAGGGCAGGGACCCAGTACTTC
CDR3 protein: CASGSIDRAGTQYF

D gene: TRBD1
V gene: TRBV9
J gene: TRBJ2-7
clone size: .
CDR3 DNA: TGTGCCAGCAGCGCCGGACAGGGAGGTTACGAGCAGTACTTC
CDR3 protein: CASSAGQGGYEQYF

D gene: .
V gene: TRBV20-1
J gene: TRBJ2-1
clone size: .
CDR3 DNA: TGCAGTGCTAGAGCGGGTGAGCAGTTCTTC
CDR3 protein: CSARAGEQFF

D gene: .
V gene: TRBV3-1/TRBV3-2
J gene: TRBJ2-5
clone size: .
CDR3 DNA: TGTGCCAGCAGCCTCGTCCCGACGGGGGAGACCCAGTACTTC
CDR3 protein: CASSLVPTGETQYF

D gene: .
V gene: TRBV7-9
J gene: TRBJ2-1
clone size: .
CDR3 DNA: TGTGCCAGCAGCTTAGAACTGTATTACAATGAGCAGTTCTTC
CDR3 protein: CASSLELYYNEQFF

D gene: TRBD1
V gene: TRBV4-1
J gene: TRBJ2-7
clone size: .
CDR3 DNA: TGCGCCAGCAGCCAAGGCCCCGAAGGGACAGGCTGGTACGAGCAGTACTTC
CDR3 protein: CASSQGPEGTGWYEQYF

D gene: TRBD1
V gene: TRBV7-6
J gene: TRBJ1-4
clone size: .
CDR3 DNA: TGTGCCAGCAGCTCGGTACAGGGGGCGGTTGAAAAACTGTTTTTT
CDR3 protein: CASSSVQGAVEKLFF

D gene: TRBD1
V gene: TRBV6-5
J gene: TRBJ1-5
clone size: .
CDR3 DNA: TGTGCCAGCAGGGGACAGGGTCAGCCCCAGCATTTT
CDR3 protein: CASRGQGQPQHF

D gene: .
V gene: TRBV25-1
J gene: TRBJ1-1
clone size: .
CDR3 DNA: TGTGCCAGCAGTGAATGGGGTCGGACTGCGAACACTGAAGCTTTCTTT
CDR3 protein: CASSEWGRTANTEAFF

D gene: .
V gene: TRBV30
J gene: TRBJ1-6
clone size: .
CDR3 DNA: TGTGCCTGGCGAAGCAGGGGTAATTCACCCCTCCACTTT
CDR3 protein: CAWRSRGNSPLHF

D gene: TRBD1
V gene: TRBV29-1
J gene: TRBJ2-7
clone size: .
CDR3 DNA: TGCAGCGCTACGACAGGGGGCGGCTACGAGCAGTACTTC
CDR3 protein: CSATTGGGYEQYF

D gene: TRBD1
V gene: TRBV18
J gene: TRBJ2-4
clone size: .
CDR3 DNA: TGTGCCAGCTCACCAGAGTCTACAGACAGGGGAAAAAACATTCAGTACTTC
CDR3 protein: CASSPESTDRGKNIQYF

D gene: .
V gene: TRBV19
J gene: TRBJ1-3
clone size: .
CDR3 DNA: TGTGCCAGTAGTAACCGGGGTTCTGGAAACACCATATATTTT
CDR3 protein: CASSNRGSGNTIYF

D gene: .
V gene: TRBV4-1
J gene: TRBJ2-7
clone size: .
CDR3 DNA: TGCGCCAGCGGTCAAACGGTGGACTGGAATCGAGCCTACGAGCAGTACTTC
CDR3 protein: CASGQTVDWNRAYEQYF

D gene: .
V gene: TRBV5-4
J gene: TRBJ1-1
clone size: .
CDR3 DNA: TGTGCCAGCAGCTTGGGATGGGGGGGGCTGGGCACTGAAGCTTTCTTT
CDR3 protein: CASSLGWGGLGTEAFF

D gene: .
V gene: TRBV7-2
J gene: TRBJ1-3
clone size: .
CDR3 DNA: TGTGCCAGCAGCTTAGCAGGGGCTGGAAACACCATATATTTT
CDR3 protein: CASSLAGAGNTIYF

D gene: .
V gene: TRBV7-9
J gene: TRBJ1-6
clone size: .
CDR3 DNA: TGTGCCAGCAGCTGGGTGGGTACGGGGGGAAGGAATTCACCCCTCCACTTT
CDR3 protein: CASSWVGTGGRNSPLHF

D gene: .
V gene: TRBV18
J gene: TRBJ2-1
clone size: .
CDR3 DNA: TGTGCCAGCTCACCAGGACAAGGGGTTAAATACAATGAGCAGTTCTTC
CDR3 protein: CASSPGQGVKYNEQFF

D gene: .
V gene: TRBV6-5
J gene: TRBJ1-2
clone size: .
CDR3 DNA: TGTGCCAGCGCCGAGTTTGAGGGATCCTATGGCTACACCTTC
CDR3 protein: CASAEFEGSYGYTF

D gene: TRBD1
V gene: TRBV20-1
J gene: TRBJ2-3
clone size: .
CDR3 DNA: TGCAGTGCTAGTACAGGGGGATCAGATACGCAGTATTTT
CDR3 protein: CSASTGGSDTQYF

D gene: .
V gene: TRBV6-5
J gene: TRBJ2-7
clone size: .
CDR3 DNA: TGTGCCAGCAGGACAGTCCACAGGGACCACGAGCAGTACTTC
CDR3 protein: CASRTVHRDHEQYF

D gene: TRBD1
V gene: TRBV5-1
J gene: TRBJ1-5
clone size: .
CDR3 DNA: TGCGCCAGCAGCCCTCTGGGGACAGGGGACGGGCAGCCCCAGCATTTT
CDR3 protein: CASSPLGTGDGQPQHF

D gene: TRBD1
V gene: TRBV2
J gene: TRBJ2-1
clone size: .
CDR3 DNA: TGTGCCAGCAGCGCGGGACAGGGGCTCAATGAGCAGTTCTTC
CDR3 protein: CASSAGQGLNEQFF

D gene: .
V gene: TRBV7-8
J gene: TRBJ2-7
clone size: .
CDR3 DNA: TGTGCCAGCAGCTTAATGGGGGCCCTATACGAGCAGTACTTC
CDR3 protein: CASSLMGALYEQYF

D gene: .
V gene: TRBV5-6
J gene: TRBJ2-7
clone size: .
CDR3 DNA: TGTGCCAGCAGCTACCGGGGGGCCCCGGATAACGAGCAGTACTTC
CDR3 protein: CASSYRGAPDNEQYF

D gene: .
V gene: TRBV5-1
J gene: TRBJ2-7
clone size: .
CDR3 DNA: TGCGCCAGCAGCTTGGCCGGTCAGGCCAACGAGCAGTACTTC
CDR3 protein: CASSLAGQANEQYF

D gene: .
V gene: TRBV11-3
J gene: TRBJ2-3
clone size: .
CDR3 DNA: TGTGCCAGCAGCTTTGGCCGTAGCCGAGGCACAGATACGCAGTATTTT
CDR3 protein: CASSFGRSRGTDTQYF

D gene: .
V gene: TRBV3-1/TRBV3-2
J gene: TRBJ1-1
clone size: .
CDR3 DNA: TGTGCCAGCAGCCAAATCAGGGAAACTGAAGCTTTCTTT
CDR3 protein: CASSQIRETEAFF

D gene: TRBD2
V gene: TRBV11-2
J gene: TRBJ2-7
clone size: once
CDR3 DNA: TGTGCCAGCAGCTTAGTCGCTAGCGGCTCCACCTACGAGCAGTACTTC
CDR3 protein: CASSLVASGSTYEQYF

D gene: TRBD1
V gene: TRBV25-1
J gene: TRBJ1-1
clone size: .
CDR3 DNA: TGTGCCAGCGTTGAAGACAGGGGGATCACTGAAGCTTTCTTT
CDR3 protein: CASVEDRGITEAFF

D gene: TRBD1
V gene: TRBV7-9
J gene: TRBJ1-2
clone size: .
CDR3 DNA: TGTGCCAGCAGCTTAGGCCTGGGACAGGCTAACTATGGCTACACCTTC
CDR3 protein: CASSLGLGQANYGYTF

D gene: TRBD2
V gene: TRBV7-2
J gene: TRBJ2-1
clone size: .
CDR3 DNA: TGTGCCAGCAGCCCAAGGAGGACTAGCAATGAGCAGTTCTTC
CDR3 protein: CASSPRRTSNEQFF

D gene: TRBD1
V gene: TRBV5-1
J gene: TRBJ1-1
clone size: .
CDR3 DNA: TGCGCCAGCAGCTTGACAGGGGGCCTCACTGAAGCTTTCTTT
CDR3 protein: CASSLTGGLTEAFF

D gene: TRBD1
V gene: TRBV19
J gene: TRBJ1-4
clone size: .
CDR3 DNA: TGTGCCAGTAGCATTCGTTTGTCACAGGGGGCGTCTGAAAAACTGTTTTTT
CDR3 protein: CASSIRLSQGASEKLFF

D gene: TRBD2
V gene: TRBV10-2
J gene: TRBJ2-3
clone size: .
CDR3 DNA: TGCGCCAGCAGTGATTACGGGGGGGCAGATACGCAGTATTTT
CDR3 protein: CASSDYGGADTQYF

D gene: TRBD1
V gene: TRBV3-1/TRBV3-2
J gene: TRBJ2-5
clone size: .
CDR3 DNA: TGTGCCAGCAGCCCAAATCCGGGACAGCAAGAGACCCAGTACTTC
CDR3 protein: CASSPNPGQQETQYF

D gene: TRBD2
V gene: TRBV4-1
J gene: TRBJ2-1
clone size: .
CDR3 DNA: TGCGCCAGCAGCCAAGAAACACTAGCGGGGTACAATGAGCAGTTCTTC
CDR3 protein: CASSQETLAGYNEQFF

D gene: TRBD1
V gene: TRBV7-9
J gene: TRBJ2-5
clone size: .
CDR3 DNA: TGTGCCAGCAGCGAGGGGGCGGAAGAGACCCAGTACTTC
CDR3 protein: CASSEGAEETQYF

D gene: .
V gene: TRBV25-1
J gene: TRBJ2-7
clone size: .
CDR3 DNA: TGTGCCAGCAAAGAGGTCGTGCAGTACTTC
CDR3 protein: CASKEVVQYF

D gene: TRBD2
V gene: TRBV4-2
J gene: TRBJ2-7
clone size: few
CDR3 DNA: TGTGCCAGCAGCCCAGGACTAGCGGGGGGGTCAGACGAGCAGTACTTC
CDR3 protein: CASSPGLAGGSDEQYF

D gene: TRBD1
V gene: TRBV30
J gene: TRBJ1-2
clone size: .
CDR3 DNA: TGTGCCTGGAGTGTACAGGGGGCCTATGGCTACACCTTC
CDR3 protein: CAWSVQGAYGYTF

D gene: TRBD1
V gene: TRBV5-4
J gene: TRBJ1-2
clone size: .
CDR3 DNA: TGTGCCAGCAGCTCCAGGACAGGGGGAGGCTATGGCTACACCTTC
CDR3 protein: CASSSRTGGGYGYTF

D gene: .
V gene: TRBV4-1
J gene: TRBJ2-3
clone size: .
CDR3 DNA: TGCGCCAGCAGCCAAGTTCCGCCTAGCGCGCAGTATTTT
CDR3 protein: CASSQVPPSAQYF